The clone carrying this TCR beta chain has more than one count but fewer than ten. What it binds is unknown. This sample was taken from a study of blood T cells in healthy people across ages. Study results and limitations: While age rose, TCR beta diversity per million T cells dropped in a roughly linear way.

Next came a second PCR, run for about 7 to 12 cycles, which used a sample-barcoded 5' primer along with a J-beta primer mix. Each sample provided no less than 2.5 million CDR3-containing paired-end reads. TCRdb re-analysed the 5' RACE reads in MiXCR, keeping a single row per CDR3 protein. The table lists 270,000 or so distinct CDR3 sequences, roughly 29% of them singletons. CDR3 length: 12 residues. Per the germline V gene, CDR1 is DFQATT and CDR2 is SNEGSKA (reference sequence). The genes are TRBV20-1 and TRBJ2-7; the D gene is possibly TRBD2 (5 bases). The DNA end is more similar to TRBJ2-1, so the J call may be wrong. The source is a woman aged 70 to 79 in good health. The sample comprised blood. CDR3 bases: TGCAGTGCTCGGAATTCTAGCTATGAGCAGTTCTTC. It is translated as CSARNSSYEQFF.